The T cell receptor (beta chain) described here comes from a study of response to subunit inactivated influenza vaccine. Study outcomes and limitations: Each seasonal flu vaccination may recruit only limited new T cells, authors suggested.

TCRdb re-called the RT-PCR reads with MiXCR, one entry per CDR3 protein. This sample has some 480,000 distinct CDR3 sequences; roughly 9.7% occur once, and the top ten carry about 12%. As to this clonotype: As yet, its antigen is unknown.

Per germline, CDR1 SGHTS and CDR2 YDEGEE. Deletions cut 3 bases from V and 5 bases from J, with 17 bases between. The CDR3 length is 15 residues. This sequence joins TRBV5-8 and TRBJ1-2, with D perhaps TRBD1 (5 bases). The receptor was derived from a man between 45 and 60 years old who received an inactivated influenza vaccine. The source material was PBMCs from blood, sampled around seven weeks after vaccination. The chain's CDR3 is CASSSRDGRRYGYTF. CDR3 nucleotides: TGTGCCAGCAGCTCCCGGGACGGGAGGCGGTATGGCTACACCTTC.